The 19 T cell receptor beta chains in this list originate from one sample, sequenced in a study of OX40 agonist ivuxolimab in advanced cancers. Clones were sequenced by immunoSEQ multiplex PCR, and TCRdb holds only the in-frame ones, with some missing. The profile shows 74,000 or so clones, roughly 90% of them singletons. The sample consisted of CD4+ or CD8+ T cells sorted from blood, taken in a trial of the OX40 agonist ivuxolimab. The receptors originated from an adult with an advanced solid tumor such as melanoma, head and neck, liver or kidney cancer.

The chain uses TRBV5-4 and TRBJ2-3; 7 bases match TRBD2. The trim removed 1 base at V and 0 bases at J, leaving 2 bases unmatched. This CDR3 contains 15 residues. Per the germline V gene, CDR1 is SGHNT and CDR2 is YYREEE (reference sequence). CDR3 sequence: CASSLKLASTDTQYF. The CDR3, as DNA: TGTGCCAGCAGCTTGAAACTAGCGAGCACAGATACGCAGTATTTT. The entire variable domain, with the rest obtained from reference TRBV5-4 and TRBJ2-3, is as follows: ETGVTQSPTHLIKTRGQQVTLRCSSQSGHNTVSWYQQALGQGPQFIFQYYREEENGRGNFPPRFSGLQFPNYSSELNVNALELDDSALYLCASSLKLASTDTQYFGPGTRLTVL.

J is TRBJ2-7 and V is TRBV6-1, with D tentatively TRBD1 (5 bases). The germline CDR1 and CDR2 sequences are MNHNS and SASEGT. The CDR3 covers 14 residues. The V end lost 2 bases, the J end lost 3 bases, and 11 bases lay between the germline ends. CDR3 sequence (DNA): TGTGCCAGCAGTGAACCAGGGTTTAGCTACGAGCAGTACTTC. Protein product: CASSEPGFSYEQYF.

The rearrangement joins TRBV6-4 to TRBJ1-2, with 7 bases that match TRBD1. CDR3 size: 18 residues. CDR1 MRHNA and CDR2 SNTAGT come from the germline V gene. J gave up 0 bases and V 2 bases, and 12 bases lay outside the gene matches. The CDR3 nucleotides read TGTGCCAGCAGTGACCCGAGGGACAGAGGACCCTCTAACTATGGCTACACCTTC. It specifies CASSDPRDRGPSNYGYTF.

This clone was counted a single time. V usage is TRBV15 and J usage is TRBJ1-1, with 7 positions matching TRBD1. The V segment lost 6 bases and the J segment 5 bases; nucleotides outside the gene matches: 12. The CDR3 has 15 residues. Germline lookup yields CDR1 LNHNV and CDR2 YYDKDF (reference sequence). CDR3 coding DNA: TGTGCCACCAGGTTCGCAGGGGGATGGAGAACTGAAGCTTTCTTT. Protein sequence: CATRFAGGWRTEAFF.

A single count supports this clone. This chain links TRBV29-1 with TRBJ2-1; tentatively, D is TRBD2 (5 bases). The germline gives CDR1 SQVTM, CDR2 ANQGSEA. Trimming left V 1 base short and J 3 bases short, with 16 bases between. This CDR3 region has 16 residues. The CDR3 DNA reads TGCAGCGTTGAAGGCGGGCCTGGTGTGGTCTACAATGAGCAGTTCTTC. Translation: CSVEGGPGVVYNEQFF.

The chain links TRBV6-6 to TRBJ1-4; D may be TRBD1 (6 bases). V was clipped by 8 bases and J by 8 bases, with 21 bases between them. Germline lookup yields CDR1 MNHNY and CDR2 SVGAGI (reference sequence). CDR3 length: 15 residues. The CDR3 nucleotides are TGTGCCAGCGCCCTTATGGGGGGGGCTTTGGAAAAACTGTTTTTT. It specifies CASALMGGALEKLFF.

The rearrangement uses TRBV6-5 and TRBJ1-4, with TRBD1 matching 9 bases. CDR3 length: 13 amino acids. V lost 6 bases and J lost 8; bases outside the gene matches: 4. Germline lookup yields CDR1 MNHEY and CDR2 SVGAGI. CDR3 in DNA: TGTGCCAGCAGATACAGGGGGCGCGAAAAACTGTTTTTT. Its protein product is CASRYRGREKLFF.

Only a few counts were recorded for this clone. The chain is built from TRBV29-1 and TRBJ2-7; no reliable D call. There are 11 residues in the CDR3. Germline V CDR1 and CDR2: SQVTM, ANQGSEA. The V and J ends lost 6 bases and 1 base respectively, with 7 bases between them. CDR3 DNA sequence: TGCAGCGTGTTGGGTTCCTACGAGCAGTACTTC. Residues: CSVLGSYEQYF.

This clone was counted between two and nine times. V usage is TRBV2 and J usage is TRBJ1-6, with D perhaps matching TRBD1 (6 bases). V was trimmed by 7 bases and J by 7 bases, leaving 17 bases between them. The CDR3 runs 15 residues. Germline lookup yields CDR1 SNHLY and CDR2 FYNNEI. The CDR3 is CASNERVGGNSPLHF. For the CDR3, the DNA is TGTGCCAGCAACGAAAGGGTAGGGGGGAATTCACCCCTCCACTTT.

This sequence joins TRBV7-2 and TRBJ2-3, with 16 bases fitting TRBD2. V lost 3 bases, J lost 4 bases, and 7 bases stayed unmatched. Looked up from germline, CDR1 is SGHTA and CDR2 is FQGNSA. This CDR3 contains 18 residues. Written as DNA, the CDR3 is TGTGCCAGCAGCTTGACCGGGACTAGCGGGGGGGCCCCAGATACGCAGTATTTT. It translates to CASSLTGTSGGAPDTQYF. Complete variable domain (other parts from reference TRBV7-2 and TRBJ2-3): GAGVSQSPSNKVTEKGKDVELRCDPISGHTALYWYRQSLGQGLEFLIYFQGNSAPDKSGLPSDRFSAERTGGSVSTLTIQRTQQEDSAVYLCASSLTGTSGGAPDTQYFGPGTRLTVL.

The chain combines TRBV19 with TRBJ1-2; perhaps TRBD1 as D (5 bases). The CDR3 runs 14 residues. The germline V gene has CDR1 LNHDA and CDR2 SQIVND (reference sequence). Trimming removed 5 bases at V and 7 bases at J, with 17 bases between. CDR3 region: CASSAGTTVRGYTF. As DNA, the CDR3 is TGTGCCAGTAGTGCAGGGACGACGGTGCGTGGCTACACCTTC. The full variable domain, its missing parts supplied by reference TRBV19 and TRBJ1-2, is DGGITQSPKYLFRKEGQNVTLSCEQNLNHDAMYWYRQDPGQGLRLIYYSQIVNDFQKGDIAEGYSVSREKKESFPLTVTSAQKNPTAFYLCASSAGTTVRGYTFGSGTRLTVV.

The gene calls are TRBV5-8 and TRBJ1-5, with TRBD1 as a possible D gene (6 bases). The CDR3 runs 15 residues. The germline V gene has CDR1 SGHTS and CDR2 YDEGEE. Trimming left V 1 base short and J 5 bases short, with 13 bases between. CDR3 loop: CASSLPPTGYQPQHF. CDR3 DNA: TGTGCCAGCAGCTTGCCGCCAACAGGGTATCAGCCCCAGCATTTT. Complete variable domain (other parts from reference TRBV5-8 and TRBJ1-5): EAGVTQSPTHLIKTRGQQATLRCSPISGHTSVYWYQQALGLGLQFLLWYDEGEERNRGNFPPRFSGRQFPNYSSELNVNALELEDSALYLCASSLPPTGYQPQHFGDGTRLSIL.

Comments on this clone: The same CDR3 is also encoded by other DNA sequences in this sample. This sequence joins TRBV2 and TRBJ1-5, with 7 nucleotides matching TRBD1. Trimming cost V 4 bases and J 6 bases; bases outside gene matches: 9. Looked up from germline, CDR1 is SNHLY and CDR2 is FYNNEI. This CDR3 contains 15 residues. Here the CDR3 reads CASSAPGGVSQPQHF. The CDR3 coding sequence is TGTGCCAGCAGTGCCCCAGGGGGAGTGAGTCAGCCCCAGCATTTT.

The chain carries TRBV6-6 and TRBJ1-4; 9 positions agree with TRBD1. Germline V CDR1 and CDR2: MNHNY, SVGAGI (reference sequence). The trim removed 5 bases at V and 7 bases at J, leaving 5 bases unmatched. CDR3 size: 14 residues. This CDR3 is CASSPTGGGEKLFF. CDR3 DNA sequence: TGTGCCAGCAGTCCGACAGGGGGAGGTGAAAAACTGTTTTTT.

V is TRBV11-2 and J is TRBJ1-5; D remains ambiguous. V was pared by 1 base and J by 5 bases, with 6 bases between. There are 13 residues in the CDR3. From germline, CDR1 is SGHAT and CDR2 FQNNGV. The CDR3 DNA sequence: TGTGCCAGCAGCTTAGGACAATATCAGCCCCAGCATTTT. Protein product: CASSLGQYQPQHF.

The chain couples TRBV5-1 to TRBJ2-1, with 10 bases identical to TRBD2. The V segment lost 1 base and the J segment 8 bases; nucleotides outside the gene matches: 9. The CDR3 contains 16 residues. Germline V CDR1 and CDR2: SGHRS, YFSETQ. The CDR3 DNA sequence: TGCGCCAGCAGCTTGCCGGCTAGCGGGAGTTCGGATGAGCAGTTCTTC. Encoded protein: CASSLPASGSSDEQFF.

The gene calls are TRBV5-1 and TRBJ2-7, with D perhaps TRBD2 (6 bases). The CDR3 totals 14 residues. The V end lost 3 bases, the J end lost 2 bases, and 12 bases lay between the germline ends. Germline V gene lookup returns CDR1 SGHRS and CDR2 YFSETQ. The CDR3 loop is CASSSFGGAYEQYF. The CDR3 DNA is TGCGCCAGCAGCTCTTTTGGCGGGGCCTACGAGCAGTACTTC.

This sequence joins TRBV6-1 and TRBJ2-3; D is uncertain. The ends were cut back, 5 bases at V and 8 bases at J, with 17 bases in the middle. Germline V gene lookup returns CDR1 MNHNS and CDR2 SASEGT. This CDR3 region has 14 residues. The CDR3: CASSSGRSSATQYF. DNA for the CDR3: TGTGCCAGCAGTTCCGGGCGGTCGTCAGCTACGCAGTATTTT.

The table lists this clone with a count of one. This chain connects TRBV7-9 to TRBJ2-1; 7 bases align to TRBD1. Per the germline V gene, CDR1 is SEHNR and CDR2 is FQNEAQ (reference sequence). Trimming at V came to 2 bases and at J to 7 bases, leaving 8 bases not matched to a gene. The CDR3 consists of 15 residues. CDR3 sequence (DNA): TGTGCCAGCAGCTTAAGGGGGCGCCCCGTAAATGAGCAGTTCTTC. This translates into CASSLRGRPVNEQFF.